A single sample is the source of the 23 T cell receptor beta chains below, sequenced in a study of response to subunit inactivated influenza vaccine. TCRdb processed the RT-PCR reads anew with MiXCR; each CDR3 protein has one entry. This sample has more than 200,000 distinct CDR3 sequences, with 10% to 15% found just once. Material: non-naive T cells sorted from PBMCs, obtained roughly 2 weeks before vaccination. These receptor sequences come from a man aged 50-60 years who received an inactivated influenza vaccine.

This clonotype was detected only a few times. The CDR3 DNA sequence: TGTGCCAGCAGCGGGAGGGCACTTGGCAGGGCCCCAGGGGATACGCAGTATTTT. Residues: CASSGRALGRAPGDTQYF. The rearrangement joins TRBV6-1 to TRBJ2-3, with 8 bases lining up with TRBD2. This CDR3 is built from 18 residues. The germline V gene encodes CDR1 MNHNS and CDR2 SASEGT. V shed 6 bases, J shed 6 bases, and the junction held 20 bases outside the gene matches.

In regard to this clonotype: One end of the junction does not line up with germline, which may come from a read error. This chain connects TRBV6-1 to TRBJ1-1; tentatively, D is TRBD1 (5 bases). CDR1 is MNHNS and CDR2 is SASEGT in the germline V gene. The CDR3 sequence is 14 residues long. Here the CDR3 reads CASSPTSSVSWGYF. CDR3 nucleotides: TGTGCCAGCAGTCCAACCTCCAGCGTCTCTTGGGGGTACTTT.

This clonotype showed up many times. This chain connects TRBV29-1 to TRBJ2-3; 9 nucleotides match TRBD1. The germline V gene has CDR1 SQVTM and CDR2 ANQGSEA. This CDR3 has 13 residues. V dropped 6 bases and J dropped 4; count of bases not matched to a gene: 5. In DNA, the CDR3 is TGCAGCGTCTCCGGGACAGGGTCAGATACGCAGTATTTT. It codes for CSVSGTGSDTQYF.

The genes are TRBV12-3 or TRBV12-4 and TRBJ2-3; 10 nucleotides match TRBD2. This CDR3 has 15 amino acids. The ends lost 3 bases at V and 8 bases at J; junction bases unmatched: 8. This CDR3 reads CASSLGAGGQGTQYF. DNA for the CDR3: TGTGCCAGCAGTTTGGGAGCGGGGGGGCAAGGTACGCAGTATTTT.

The rearrangement links TRBV5-1 to TRBJ2-6; D gene unclear. This CDR3 comprises 16 residues. The V gene lost 2 bases and the J gene lost 0 bases, with 9 bases spanning the gap. Germline V lookup: CDR1 SGHRS, CDR2 YFSETQ. The CDR3 DNA is TGCGCCAGCAGCTTCTCCGCCAACTCTGGGGCCAACGTCCTGACTTTC. Amino acids: CASSFSANSGANVLTF. The full variable domain, completed using reference TRBV5-1 and TRBJ2-6, is KAGVTQTPRYLIKTRGQQVTLSCSPISGHRSVSWYQQTPGQGLQFLFEYFSETQRNKGNFPGRFSGRQFSNSRSEMNVSTLELGDSALYLCASSFSANSGANVLTFGAGSRLTVL.

This sequence joins TRBV4-2 and TRBJ2-3; TRBD2 aligns across 8 bases. The germline gives CDR1 LGHNA, CDR2 YNFKEQ. The CDR3 runs 17 residues. V lost 3 bases and J lost 3; bases outside the gene matches: 11. The CDR3 coding sequence is TGTGCCAGCAGCCAGGGGAGGCGCGGGAGGAAAACAGATACGCAGTATTTT. Protein sequence: CASSQGRRGRKTDTQYF.

This clonotype was seen at least ten times. The chain combines TRBV7-9 with TRBJ2-1, with TRBD1 identical over 9 bases. The CDR3 length is 16 residues. V lost 3 bases to trimming and J lost 6 bases; unmatched junction nucleotides: 9. Germline CDR1 is SEHNR and CDR2 is FQNEAQ (reference sequence). Here the CDR3 reads CASSLESGQGGNEQFF. For the CDR3, the DNA is TGTGCCAGCAGCTTGGAATCGGGACAGGGTGGCAATGAGCAGTTCTTC.

This sequence joins TRBV7-6 and TRBJ2-7, with unresolved D. Trimming removed 5 bases from V and 2 bases from J, with 16 bases in between. The CDR3 is 15 residues long. Germline CDR1 reads SGHVS; CDR2 reads FNYEAQ. The CDR3 protein is CASSPSGNWAYEQYF. The CDR3 DNA reads TGTGCCAGCAGCCCATCGGGTAACTGGGCCTACGAGCAGTACTTC.

This clonotype turned up a few times. The chain carries TRBV28 and TRBJ1-4; D remains unclear. Per germline, CDR1 MDHEN and CDR2 SYDVKM. CDR3 length equals 15 residues. V gave up 7 bases and J gave up 5 bases, with 17 bases separating them. The CDR3 protein is CASTYEDGWNEKLFF. The CDR3 bases are TGTGCCAGCACTTACGAGGACGGATGGAATGAAAAACTGTTTTTT.

This chain joins TRBV7-7 and TRBJ2-3; TRBD2 aligns across 15 bases. From germline, CDR1 is SSHAT and CDR2 FNYEAQ (reference sequence). This CDR3 is 17 amino acids long. V lost 5 bases to trimming and J lost 1 base; unmatched junction nucleotides: 4. The CDR3 is CASSPGLAGGGTDTQYF. DNA for the CDR3: TGTGCCAGCAGCCCCGGACTAGCGGGAGGGGGCACAGATACGCAGTATTTT.

This clonotype was observed many times. V is TRBV7-8 and J is TRBJ2-3, with D hard to call. Trimming took 1 base from V and 7 from J, leaving 9 bases between them. CDR3 length equals 13 residues. Looked up from germline, CDR1 is SGHVS and CDR2 is FQNEAQ. The CDR3 DNA reads TGTGCCAGCAGCTTAGAACAGCATAATACGCAGTATTTT. Its translation: CASSLEQHNTQYF. The whole variable domain, remainder taken from reference TRBV7-8 and TRBJ2-3, is GAGVSQSPRYKVAKRGQDVALRCDPISGHVSLFWYQQALGQGPEFLTYFQNEAQLDKSGLPSDRFFAERPEGSVSTLKIQRTQQEDSAVYLCASSLEQHNTQYFGPGTRLTVL.

The CDR3 reads CASSFELAGGDTQYF. Written as DNA, the CDR3 is TGCGCCAGCAGCTTCGAACTAGCGGGGGGGGATACGCAGTATTTT. J is TRBJ2-3 and V is TRBV5-1, with TRBD2 matching 13 bases. CDR1 and CDR2 from the germline V gene are SGHRS and YFSETQ. The CDR3 is made up of 15 amino acids. J gave up 6 bases and V 2 bases, and 3 bases lay outside the gene matches.

J is TRBJ2-7 and V is TRBV5-6, with D possibly called TRBD1 or TRBD2 (5 bases each). Trimming stripped 4 bases from V and 9 bases from J, with 20 bases between. The germline V gene has CDR1 SGHDT and CDR2 YYEEEE. There are 14 residues in the CDR3. The CDR3: CASSPRDAAFGQYF. The CDR3 nucleotides read TGTGCCAGCAGCCCCCGGGACGCGGCTTTTGGGCAGTACTTC.

This clonotype was counted between two and nine times. This chain connects TRBV7-2 to TRBJ2-7; 10 bases align to TRBD2. J was trimmed by 2 bases and V by 5 bases; bases with no gene match: 12. Germline V gene sequence: CDR1 SGHTA, CDR2 FQGNSA. The CDR3 loop spans 17 amino acids. As DNA, the CDR3 is TGTGCCAGCAGCCGGCATAACCTAGCGGGGGTGGCCTACGAGCAGTACTTC. It translates to CASSRHNLAGVAYEQYF.

The chain recombines TRBV20-1 with TRBJ2-7; 9 bases agree with TRBD1. Unmatched junction bases numbered 5, after V lost 3 bases and J lost 2 bases. Germline V gives CDR1 DFQATT, CDR2 SNEGSKA (reference sequence). CDR3 length equals 14 residues. The CDR3, as DNA: TGCAGTGCTAGGAGGGACAGGGCCACCTACGAGCAGTACTTC. Translating it yields CSARRDRATYEQYF.

The sample holds many counts of this clonotype. The J gene is TRBJ1-2, the V gene TRBV4-2, with 8 bases that match TRBD1. This CDR3 region has 15 residues. Per the germline V gene, CDR1 is LGHNA and CDR2 is YNFKEQ. V lost 0 bases and J lost 8; bases outside the gene matches: 8. For the CDR3, the DNA is TGTGCCAGCAGCCAAGATAGTTCCAGGGGGCAGGGCTACACCTTC. Translated, it gives CASSQDSSRGQGYTF.

In this sample, this clonotype turned up many times. DNA of the CDR3: TGTGCCAGCAGCTCCGGGACAGTTAACACCGGGGAGCTGTTTTTT. Translation gives CASSSGTVNTGELFF. V usage is TRBV12-3 or TRBV12-4 and J usage is TRBJ2-2; 7 bases match TRBD1. V was pared by 6 bases and J by 2 bases, with 6 bases of the junction left unmatched. The CDR3 spans 15 residues.

The V gene is TRBV11-2, the J gene TRBJ2-3; 7 bases agree with TRBD1. The CDR3 extends over 15 amino acids. Germline assignment: CDR1 SGHAT and CDR2 FQNNGV. V shed 5 bases and J 6 bases; nucleotides not matched to a gene: 11. Here the CDR3 DNA reads TGTGCCAGCAGCCCAGAGGACAGGCCGGGGGATACGCAGTATTTT. Protein product: CASSPEDRPGDTQYF.

This clonotype was recorded at least ten times. V usage is TRBV5-1 and J usage is TRBJ1-2; possible D gene TRBD1, 5 bases. The CDR3 is made up of 13 amino acids. V lost 0 bases and J 4 bases, leaving 7 bases between the germline ends. The germline V gene has CDR1 SGHRS and CDR2 YFSETQ. CDR3 region: CASSLADSYGYTF. CDR3 in DNA: TGCGCCAGCAGCTTGGCCGACAGCTATGGCTACACCTTC.

The rearrangement joins TRBV9 to TRBJ2-7; D could derive from TRBD1 or TRBD2 (5 bases each). Trimming pared 5 bases from V and 7 bases from J, leaving 22 bases between. The length of the CDR3 is 15 residues. The germline CDR1 and CDR2 sequences are SGDLS and YYNGEE. CDR3 sequence: CASSLGTSREWEQYF. CDR3 DNA sequence: TGTGCCAGCAGTTTAGGGACCTCCCGAGAATGGGAGCAGTACTTC.

This clonotype was counted only a few times. The V gene is TRBV4-2, the J gene TRBJ1-1; maybe TRBD1 (5 bases). Trimming pared 1 base from V and 3 bases from J, leaving 12 bases between. There are 15 residues in the CDR3. Germline V gene sequence: CDR1 LGHNA, CDR2 YNFKEQ. The CDR3 bases are TGTGCCAGCAGCCAAGTTATGGTCAGGGACACTGAAGCTTTCTTT. Amino acids: CASSQVMVRDTEAFF.

This clonotype was observed a handful of times. The CDR3 is CSVGQGHYEQYF. The CDR3 bases are TGCAGCGTTGGGCAGGGCCACTACGAGCAGTACTTC. This chain joins TRBV29-1 and TRBJ2-7; maybe TRBD1 (5 bases). V gave up 4 bases and J gave up 3 bases, with 10 bases separating them. Germline loops: CDR1 SQVTM, CDR2 ANQGSEA. This CDR3 is built from 12 residues.

J is TRBJ1-2 and V is TRBV12-3 or TRBV12-4; 7 positions match TRBD1. Trimming cost V 6 bases and J 5 bases; bases outside gene matches: 6. The CDR3 contains 13 residues. CDR3 loop: CASSEGQIYGYTF. As DNA, the CDR3 is TGTGCCAGCAGCGAGGGACAGATTTATGGCTACACCTTC.